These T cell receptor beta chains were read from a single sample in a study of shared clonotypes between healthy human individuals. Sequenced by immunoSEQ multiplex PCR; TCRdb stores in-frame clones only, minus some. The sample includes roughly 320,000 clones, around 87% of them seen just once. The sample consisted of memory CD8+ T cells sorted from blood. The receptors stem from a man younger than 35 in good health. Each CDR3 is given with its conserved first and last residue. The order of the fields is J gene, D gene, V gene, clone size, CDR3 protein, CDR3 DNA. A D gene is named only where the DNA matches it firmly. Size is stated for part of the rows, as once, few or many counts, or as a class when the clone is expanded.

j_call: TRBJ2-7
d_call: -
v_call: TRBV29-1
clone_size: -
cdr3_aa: CSAVAADSYEQYF
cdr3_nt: TGCAGCGCCGTGGCGGCAGACTCCTACGAGCAGTACTTC

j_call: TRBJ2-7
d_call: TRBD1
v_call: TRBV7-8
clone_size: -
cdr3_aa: CASSTDRLYEQYF
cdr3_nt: TGTGCCAGCAGCACGGACAGGCTCTACGAGCAGTACTTC

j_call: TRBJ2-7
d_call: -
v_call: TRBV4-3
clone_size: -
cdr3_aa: CASSQVVGSYEQYF
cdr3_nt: TGCGCCAGCAGCCAAGTGGTCGGCTCCTACGAGCAGTACTTC

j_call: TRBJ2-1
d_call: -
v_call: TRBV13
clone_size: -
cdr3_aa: CASSLLGFSDNEQFF
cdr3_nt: TGTGCCAGCAGCTTGCTCGGGTTCAGCGACAATGAGCAGTTCTTC

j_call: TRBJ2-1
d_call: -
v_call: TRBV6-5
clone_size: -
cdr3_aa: CASSYSLAVSYNEQFF
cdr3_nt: TGTGCCAGCAGTTACTCGCTAGCCGTCTCCTACAATGAGCAGTTCTTC

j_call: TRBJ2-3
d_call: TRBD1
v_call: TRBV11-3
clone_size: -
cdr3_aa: CASSSGQATTDTQYF
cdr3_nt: TGTGCCAGCAGTTCGGGACAGGCGACCACAGATACGCAGTATTTT

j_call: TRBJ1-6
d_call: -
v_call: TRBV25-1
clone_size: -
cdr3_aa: CASSIGGNSPLHF
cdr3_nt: TGTGCCAGCTCTATTGGGGGGAACTCACCCCTCCACTTT

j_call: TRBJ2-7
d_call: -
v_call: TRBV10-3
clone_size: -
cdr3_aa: CAIFGSPKNELAVDSYEQYF
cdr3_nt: TGTGCCATCTTCGGCTCTCCTAAAAACGAGTTAGCGGTGGACTCCTACGAGCAGTACTTC

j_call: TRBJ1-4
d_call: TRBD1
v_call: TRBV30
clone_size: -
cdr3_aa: CAWSGTGGRTNEKLFF
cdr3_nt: TGTGCCTGGAGCGGGACAGGGGGAAGGACTAATGAAAAACTGTTTTTT

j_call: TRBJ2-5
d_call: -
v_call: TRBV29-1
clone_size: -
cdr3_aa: CSVEEGAGETQYF
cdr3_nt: TGCAGCGTTGAAGAGGGGGCGGGGGAGACCCAGTACTTC

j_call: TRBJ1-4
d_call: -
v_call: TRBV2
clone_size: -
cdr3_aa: CASGPGVANEKLFF
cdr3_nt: TGTGCCAGCGGGCCGGGGGTCGCAAATGAAAAACTGTTTTTT

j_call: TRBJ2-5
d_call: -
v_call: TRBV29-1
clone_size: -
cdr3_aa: CSVGAQETQYF
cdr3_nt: TGCAGCGTTGGCGCCCAAGAGACCCAGTACTTC

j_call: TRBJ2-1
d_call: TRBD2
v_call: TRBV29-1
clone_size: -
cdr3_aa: CSVEVGSSGYNEQFF
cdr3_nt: TGCAGCGTTGAAGTGGGGAGTAGCGGGTACAATGAGCAGTTCTTC

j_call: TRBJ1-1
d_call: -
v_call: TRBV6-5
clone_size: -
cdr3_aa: CASSWHRAYNTEAFF
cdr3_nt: TGTGCCAGCAGTTGGCACAGGGCGTATAACACTGAAGCTTTCTTT

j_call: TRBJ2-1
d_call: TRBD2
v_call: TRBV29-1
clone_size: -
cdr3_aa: CSVADHTSGRSSYNEQFF
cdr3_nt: TGCAGCGTTGCCGATCATACTAGCGGGCGGAGCTCCTACAATGAGCAGTTCTTC

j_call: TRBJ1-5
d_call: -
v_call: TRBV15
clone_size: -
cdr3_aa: CATSRVQGGNQPQHF
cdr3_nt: TGTGCCACCAGCAGAGTACAGGGCGGCAATCAGCCCCAGCATTTT

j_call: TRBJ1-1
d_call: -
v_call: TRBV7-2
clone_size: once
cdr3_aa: CASSLWVANTEAFF
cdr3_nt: TGTGCCAGCAGCTTATGGGTGGCGAACACTGAAGCTTTCTTT

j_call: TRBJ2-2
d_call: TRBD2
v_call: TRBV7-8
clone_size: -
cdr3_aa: CASSPRTSGSYTGELFF
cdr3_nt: TGTGCCAGCAGTCCACGGACTAGCGGGAGTTACACCGGGGAGCTGTTTTTT

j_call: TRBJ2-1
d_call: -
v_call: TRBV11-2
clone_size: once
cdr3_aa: CASSFLDTSSNEQFF
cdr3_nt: TGTGCCAGCAGCTTCCTCGACACTTCGAGTAATGAGCAGTTCTTC

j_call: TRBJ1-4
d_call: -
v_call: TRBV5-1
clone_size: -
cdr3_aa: CASSLARGYNEKLFF
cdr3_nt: TGCGCCAGCAGCTTGGCCAGGGGCTATAATGAAAAACTGTTTTTT

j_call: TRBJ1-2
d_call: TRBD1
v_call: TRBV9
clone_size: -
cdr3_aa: CASSVVTGANYGYTF
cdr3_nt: TGTGCCAGCAGCGTAGTCACAGGGGCTAACTATGGCTACACCTTC

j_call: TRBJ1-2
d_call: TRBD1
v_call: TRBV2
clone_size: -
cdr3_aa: CASSPRDRGNYGYTF
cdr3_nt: TGTGCCAGCAGCCCCCGTGACAGGGGCAACTATGGCTACACCTTC

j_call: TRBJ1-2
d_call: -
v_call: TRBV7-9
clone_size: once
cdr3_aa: CASSLGTLFNYGYTF
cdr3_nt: TGTGCCAGCAGCTTAGGGACCCTATTCAACTATGGCTACACCTTC

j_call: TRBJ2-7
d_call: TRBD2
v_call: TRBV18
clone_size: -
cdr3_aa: CASSPILAGGENEQYF
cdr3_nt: TGTGCCAGCTCACCAATTCTAGCGGGAGGTGAAAACGAGCAGTACTTC